This entry is about one T cell receptor beta chain. Clones were read by immunoSEQ multiplex PCR, and TCRdb kept only the in-frame ones, dropping some. Seen here are around 80,000 clones, around three quarters observed once, and the top ten hold less than 7.5%. These data come from a study of blood T cell repertoires in COVID-19. Germline CDR1 and CDR2: LGHNA and YNFKEQ. The CDR3 extends over 18 amino acids. J gave up 2 bases and V 1 base, and 8 bases lay outside the gene matches. Sequencing was done on a sample of peripheral blood. This chain connects TRBV4-2 to TRBJ1-5; 10 positions match TRBD1. The receptor's source is a man aged 45-65 years with active or convalescent COVID-19. Written as DNA, the CDR3 is TGTGCCAGCAGCCAAGCATTGACAGGGGGCGAGGGCAATCAGCCCCAGCATTTT. Encoded protein: CASSQALTGGEGNQPQHF.